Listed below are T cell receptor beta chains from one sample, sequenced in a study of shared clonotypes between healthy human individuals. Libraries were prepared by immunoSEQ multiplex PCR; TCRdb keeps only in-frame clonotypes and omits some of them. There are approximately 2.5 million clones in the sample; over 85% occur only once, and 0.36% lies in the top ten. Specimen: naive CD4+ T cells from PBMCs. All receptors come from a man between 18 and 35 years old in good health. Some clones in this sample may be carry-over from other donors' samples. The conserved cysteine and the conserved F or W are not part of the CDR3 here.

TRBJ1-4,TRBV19,ASSIGTGWRATNEKLF
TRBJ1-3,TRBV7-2,ASSRPQGGPSGNTIY
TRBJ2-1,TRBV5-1,ASSPSGGNNEQF
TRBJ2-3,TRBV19,ASSATGTGTDTQY
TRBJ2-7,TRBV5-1,ASSLGTGLYEQY
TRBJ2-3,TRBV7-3,ASSRGLATDTQY
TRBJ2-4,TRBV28,ASKDRVKPLAKNIQY
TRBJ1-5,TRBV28,ASSSGTIDQPQH
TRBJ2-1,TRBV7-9,ASSFREGLNEQF
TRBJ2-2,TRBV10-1,ASSESWLAENTGELF
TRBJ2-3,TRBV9,ASSPSTGRGTDTQY
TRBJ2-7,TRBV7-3,ASSLSGRAGEQY
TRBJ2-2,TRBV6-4,ASSDTYRQRDTGELF